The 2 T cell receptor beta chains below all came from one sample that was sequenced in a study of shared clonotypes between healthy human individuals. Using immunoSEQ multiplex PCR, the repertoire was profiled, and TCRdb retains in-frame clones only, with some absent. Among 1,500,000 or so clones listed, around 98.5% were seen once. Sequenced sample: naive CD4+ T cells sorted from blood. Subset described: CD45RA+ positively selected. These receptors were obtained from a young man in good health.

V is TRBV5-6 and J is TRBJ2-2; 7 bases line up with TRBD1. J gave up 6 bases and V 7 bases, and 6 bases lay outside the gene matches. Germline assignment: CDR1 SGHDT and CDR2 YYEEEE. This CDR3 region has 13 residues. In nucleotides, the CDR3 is TGTGCCAGCCGACAGGGACCGGCCGGGGAGCTGTTTTTT. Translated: CASRQGPAGELFF. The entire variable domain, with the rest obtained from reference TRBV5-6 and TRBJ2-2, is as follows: DAGVTQSPTHLIKTRGQQVTLRCSPKSGHDTVSWYQQALGQGPQFIFQYYEEEERQRGNFPDRFSGHQFPNYSSELNVNALLLGDSALYLCASRQGPAGELFFGEGSRLTVL.

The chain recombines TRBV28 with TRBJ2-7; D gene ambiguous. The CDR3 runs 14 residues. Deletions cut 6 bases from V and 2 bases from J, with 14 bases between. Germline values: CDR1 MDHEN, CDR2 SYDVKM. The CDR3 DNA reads TGTGCCAGCAGGCGAGTCCCGGTTACCTACGAGCAGTACTTC. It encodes CASRRVPVTYEQYF.